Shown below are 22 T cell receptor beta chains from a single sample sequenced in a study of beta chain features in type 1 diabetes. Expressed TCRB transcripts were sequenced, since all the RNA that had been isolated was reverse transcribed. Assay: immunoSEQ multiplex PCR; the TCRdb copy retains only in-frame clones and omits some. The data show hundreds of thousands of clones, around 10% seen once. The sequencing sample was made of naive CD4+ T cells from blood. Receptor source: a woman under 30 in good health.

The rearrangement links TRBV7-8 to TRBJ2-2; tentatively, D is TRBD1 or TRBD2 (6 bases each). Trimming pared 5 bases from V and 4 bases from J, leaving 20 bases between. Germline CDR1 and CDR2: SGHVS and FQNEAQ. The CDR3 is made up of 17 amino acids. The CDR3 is CASSPGTPVRGTGELFF. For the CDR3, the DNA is TGTGCCAGCAGCCCCGGGACTCCCGTCAGGGGCACCGGGGAGCTGTTTTTT.

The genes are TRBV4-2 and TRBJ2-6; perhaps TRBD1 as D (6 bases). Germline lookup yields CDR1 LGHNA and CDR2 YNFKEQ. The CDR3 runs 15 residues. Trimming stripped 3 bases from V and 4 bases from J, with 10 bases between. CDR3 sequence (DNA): TGTGCCAGCAGCCACAGGGGCTTAGGGGCCAACGTCCTGACTTTC. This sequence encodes CASSHRGLGANVLTF.

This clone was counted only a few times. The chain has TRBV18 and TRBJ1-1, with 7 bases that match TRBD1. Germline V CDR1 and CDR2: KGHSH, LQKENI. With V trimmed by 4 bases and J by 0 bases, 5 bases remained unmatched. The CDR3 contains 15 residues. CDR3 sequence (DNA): TGTGCCAGCTCACTCTCCGGGACAGTGAACACTGAAGCTTTCTTT. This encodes CASSLSGTVNTEAFF.

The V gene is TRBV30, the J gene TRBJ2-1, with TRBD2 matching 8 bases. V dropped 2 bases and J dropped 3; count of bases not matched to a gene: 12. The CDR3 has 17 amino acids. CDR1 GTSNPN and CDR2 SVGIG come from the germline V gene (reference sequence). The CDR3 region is CAWSRGRTSGYYNEQFF. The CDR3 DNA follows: TGTGCCTGGAGTAGGGGAAGAACTAGCGGTTACTACAATGAGCAGTTCTTC.

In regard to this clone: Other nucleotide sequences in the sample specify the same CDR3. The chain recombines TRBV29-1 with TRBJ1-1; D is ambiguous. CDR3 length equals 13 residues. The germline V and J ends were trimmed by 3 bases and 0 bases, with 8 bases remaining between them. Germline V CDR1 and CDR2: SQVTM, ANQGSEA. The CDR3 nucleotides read TGCAGCGTTGATCGCGGGATGAACACTGAAGCTTTCTTT. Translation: CSVDRGMNTEAFF.

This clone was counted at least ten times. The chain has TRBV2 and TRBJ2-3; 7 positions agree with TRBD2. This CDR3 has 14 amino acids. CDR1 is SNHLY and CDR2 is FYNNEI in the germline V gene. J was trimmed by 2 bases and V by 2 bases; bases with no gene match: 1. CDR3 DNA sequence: TGTGCCAGCAGTGAACTAGCGGACACAGATACGCAGTATTTT. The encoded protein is CASSELADTDTQYF.

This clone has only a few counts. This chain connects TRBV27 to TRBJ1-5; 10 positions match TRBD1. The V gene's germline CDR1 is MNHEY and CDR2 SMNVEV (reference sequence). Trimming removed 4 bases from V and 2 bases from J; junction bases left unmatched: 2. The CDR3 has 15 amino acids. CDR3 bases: TGTGCCAGCAGTTGGGACAGGGGCGGCAATCAGCCCCAGCATTTT. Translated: CASSWDRGGNQPQHF.

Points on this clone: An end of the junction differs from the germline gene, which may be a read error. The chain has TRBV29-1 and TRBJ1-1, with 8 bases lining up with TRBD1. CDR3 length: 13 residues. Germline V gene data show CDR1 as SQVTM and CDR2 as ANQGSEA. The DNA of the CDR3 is TGCAGCGGCAGGACAGGGACCAACACTAAAGCTTTCTTT. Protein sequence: CSGRTGTNTKAFF.

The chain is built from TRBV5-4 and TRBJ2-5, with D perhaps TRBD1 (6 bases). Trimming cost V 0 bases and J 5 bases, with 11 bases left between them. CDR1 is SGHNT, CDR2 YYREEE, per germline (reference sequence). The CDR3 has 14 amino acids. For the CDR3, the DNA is TGTGCCAGCAGCTTGGCAGGGGTCGAGGAGACCCAGTACTTC. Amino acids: CASSLAGVEETQYF. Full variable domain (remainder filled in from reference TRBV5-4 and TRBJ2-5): ETGVTQSPTHLIKTRGQQVTLRCSSQSGHNTVSWYQQALGQGPQFIFQYYREEENGRGNFPPRFSGLQFPNYSSELNVNALELDDSALYLCASSLAGVEETQYFGPGTRLLVL.

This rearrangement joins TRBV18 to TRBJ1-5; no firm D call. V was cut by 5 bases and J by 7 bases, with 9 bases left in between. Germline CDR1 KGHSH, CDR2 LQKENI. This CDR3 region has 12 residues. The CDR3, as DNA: TGTGCCAGCTCAGGGATCGGGCAGCCCCAGCATTTT. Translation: CASSGIGQPQHF.

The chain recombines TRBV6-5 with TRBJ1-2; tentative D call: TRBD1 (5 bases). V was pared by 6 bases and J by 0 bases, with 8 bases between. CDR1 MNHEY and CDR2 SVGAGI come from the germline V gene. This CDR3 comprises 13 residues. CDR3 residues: CASSQQANYGYTF. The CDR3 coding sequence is TGTGCCAGCAGCCAACAGGCTAACTATGGCTACACCTTC.

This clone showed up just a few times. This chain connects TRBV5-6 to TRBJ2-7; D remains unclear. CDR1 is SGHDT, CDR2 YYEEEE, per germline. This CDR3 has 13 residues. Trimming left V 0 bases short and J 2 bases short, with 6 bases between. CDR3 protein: CASSLGFAYEQYF. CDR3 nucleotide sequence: TGTGCCAGCAGCTTGGGTTTTGCCTACGAGCAGTACTTC. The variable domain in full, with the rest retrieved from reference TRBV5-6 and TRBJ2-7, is DAGVTQSPTHLIKTRGQQVTLRCSPKSGHDTVSWYQQALGQGPQFIFQYYEEEERQRGNFPDRFSGHQFPNYSSELNVNALLLGDSALYLCASSLGFAYEQYFGPGTRLTVT.

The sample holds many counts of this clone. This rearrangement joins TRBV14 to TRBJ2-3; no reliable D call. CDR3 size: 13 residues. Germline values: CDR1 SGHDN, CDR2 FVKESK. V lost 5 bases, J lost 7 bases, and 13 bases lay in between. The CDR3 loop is CASSVVFGNTQYF. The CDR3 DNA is TGTGCCAGCAGCGTCGTGTTTGGGAATACGCAGTATTTT.

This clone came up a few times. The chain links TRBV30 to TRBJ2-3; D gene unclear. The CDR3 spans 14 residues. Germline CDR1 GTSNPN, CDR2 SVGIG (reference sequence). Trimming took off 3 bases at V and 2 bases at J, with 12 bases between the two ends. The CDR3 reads CAWRVEGFTDTQYF. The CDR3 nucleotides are TGTGCCTGGAGGGTAGAAGGGTTCACAGATACGCAGTATTTT.

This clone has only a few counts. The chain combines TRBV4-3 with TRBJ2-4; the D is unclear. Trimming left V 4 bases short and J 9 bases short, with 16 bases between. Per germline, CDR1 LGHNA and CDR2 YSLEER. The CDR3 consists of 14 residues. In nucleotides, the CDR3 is TGCGCCAGCAGCCTAACTGTGGGCTTAGGCATTCAGTACTTC. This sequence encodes CASSLTVGLGIQYF.

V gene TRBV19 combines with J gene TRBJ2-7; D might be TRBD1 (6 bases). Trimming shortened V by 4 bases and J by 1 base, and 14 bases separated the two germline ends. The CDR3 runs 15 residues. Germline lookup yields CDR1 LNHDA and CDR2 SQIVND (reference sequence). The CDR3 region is CASSTQGTVSYEQYF. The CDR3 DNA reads TGTGCCAGTAGTACCCAGGGGACGGTGTCCTACGAGCAGTACTTC.

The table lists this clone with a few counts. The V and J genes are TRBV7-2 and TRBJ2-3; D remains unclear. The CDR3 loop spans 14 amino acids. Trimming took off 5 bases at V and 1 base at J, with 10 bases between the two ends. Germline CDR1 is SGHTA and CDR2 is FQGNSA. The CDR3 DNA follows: TGTGCCAGCAGCGCCCTGGTCGGCACAGATACGCAGTATTTT. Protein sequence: CASSALVGTDTQYF.

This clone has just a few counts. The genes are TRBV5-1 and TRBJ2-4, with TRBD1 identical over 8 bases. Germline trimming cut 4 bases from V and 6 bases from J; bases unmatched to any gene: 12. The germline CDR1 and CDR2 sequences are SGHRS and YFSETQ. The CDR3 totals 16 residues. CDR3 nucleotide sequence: TGCGCCAGCAGCCTTCAAGGACAGGGATCGGGAAACATTCAGTACTTC. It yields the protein CASSLQGQGSGNIQYF.

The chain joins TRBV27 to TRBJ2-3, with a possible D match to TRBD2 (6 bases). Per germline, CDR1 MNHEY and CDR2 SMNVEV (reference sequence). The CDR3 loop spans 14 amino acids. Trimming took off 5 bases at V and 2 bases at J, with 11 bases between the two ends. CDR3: CASSAGWDTDTQYF. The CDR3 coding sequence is TGTGCCAGCAGTGCGGGGTGGGACACAGATACGCAGTATTTT.

This CDR3 reads CSAARQMNTGELFF. The CDR3 region has the DNA TGCAGCGCAGCTAGACAGATGAACACCGGGGAGCTGTTTTTT. The chain uses TRBV29-1 and TRBJ2-2, with D possibly TRBD1 on 5 matching bases. The CDR3 is 14 amino acids. Germline V gives CDR1 SQVTM, CDR2 ANQGSEA. V was pared by 7 bases and J by 1 base, with 13 bases between.

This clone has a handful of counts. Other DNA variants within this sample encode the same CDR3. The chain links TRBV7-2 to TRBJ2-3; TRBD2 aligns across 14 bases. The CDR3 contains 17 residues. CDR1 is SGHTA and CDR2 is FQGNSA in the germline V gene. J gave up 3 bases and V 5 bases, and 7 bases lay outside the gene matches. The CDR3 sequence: CASSLRLAGGRTDTQYF. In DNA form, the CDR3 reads TGTGCCAGCAGCCTGAGACTAGCGGGAGGGAGGACAGATACGCAGTATTTT.

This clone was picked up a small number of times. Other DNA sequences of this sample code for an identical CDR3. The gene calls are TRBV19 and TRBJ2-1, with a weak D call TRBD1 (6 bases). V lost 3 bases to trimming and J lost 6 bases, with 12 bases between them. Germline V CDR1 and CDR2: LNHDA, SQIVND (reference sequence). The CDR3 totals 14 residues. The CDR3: CASSITARGNEQFF. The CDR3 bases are TGTGCCAGTAGTATCACAGCCAGGGGCAATGAGCAGTTCTTC.